The T cell receptor beta chain under discussion was sequenced for a study of PD-L1 blockade in urothelial cancer. For the study at large: Blood was subjected to analysis at 3 weeks (second dose) and 6 weeks following treatment start.

Of note for this clone: As yet, its antigen is unknown.

Sequencing used immunoSEQ multiplex PCR; TCRdb keeps in-frame clones, though not all of them. The sample lists 100,000 to 150,000 clones, about 81% occurring once. Notes on the study in general: Durable benefit was linked to greater 3-week expansion of tumor-associated blood clones.

As to time point: pretreatment peripheral blood. The CDR3 has 16 amino acids. Germline loops: CDR1 SGHRS, CDR2 YFSETQ. Trimming at V came to 3 bases and at J to 4 bases, leaving 8 bases not matched to a gene. Material: PBMCs, obtained around atezolizumab (anti-PD-L1) treatment. This sequence was found in a man aged 50 to 59 with urothelial cancer. The gene calls are TRBV5-1 and TRBJ2-5, with 11 bases that match TRBD1. This CDR3 is CASSSGQGASSETQYF. The CDR3 DNA is TGCGCCAGCAGCTCCGGACAGGGGGCGTCCTCAGAGACCCAGTACTTC.